A single sample is the source of the 18 T cell receptor beta chains below, sequenced in a study of shared clonotypes between healthy human individuals. Terminally differentiated effector memory CD45RA+ cells were excluded by CCR7 positive selection of CD45RO-negative cells. Assay used: immunoSEQ multiplex PCR; TCRdb lists only in-frame clones, some missing. In the table there are roughly 2,000,000 clones, around 95% of which are singletons. The specimen was naive CD8+ T cells from PBMCs. The receptors were sampled from a man younger than 35 in good health. Some clones in this sample may be carry-over from other donors' samples.

The chain joins TRBV6-1 to TRBJ2-7; maybe TRBD2 (5 bases). CDR1 is MNHNS and CDR2 is SASEGT in the germline V gene. The V end lost 2 bases, the J end lost 2 bases, and 13 bases lay between the germline ends. The CDR3 sequence is 15 residues long. The CDR3 DNA sequence: TGTGCCAGCAGTGAATGGGTGGACGGGGCCTACGAGCAGTACTTC. It encodes CASSEWVDGAYEQYF.

This chain uses TRBV4-3 with TRBJ1-1, with no clear D. CDR3 length: 13 residues. Trimming pared 0 bases from V and 8 bases from J, leaving 10 bases between. Per germline, CDR1 LGHNA and CDR2 YSLEER. CDR3 coding DNA: TGCGCCAGCAGCCAAGATCTGACGGAAGAAGCTTTCTTT. It encodes CASSQDLTEEAFF.

V gene TRBV29-1 combines with J gene TRBJ2-1, with D hard to call. Trimming took 0 bases from V and 10 from J, leaving 19 bases between them. The CDR3 has 15 residues. Germline CDR1 SQVTM, CDR2 ANQGSEA. The DNA of the CDR3 is TGCAGCGTTGAAGATGGCTCCGAGAGAGGTGGCGAGCAGTTCTTC. Residues: CSVEDGSERGGEQFF.

CDR3 loop: CASSLLAGVLETQYF. For the CDR3, the DNA is TGTGCCAGCAGTCTACTAGCGGGAGTCTTGGAGACCCAGTACTTC. The chain has TRBV6-5 and TRBJ2-5; 11 bases match TRBD2. The CDR3 covers 15 residues. J was trimmed by 5 bases and V by 5 bases; bases with no gene match: 7. Germline V gene sequence: CDR1 MNHEY, CDR2 SVGAGI.

As concerns this clone: The junction departs from the called germline gene at one end, perhaps through a read error. This chain links TRBV27 with TRBJ2-7, with TRBD1 matching over 10 bases. Germline-derived CDR1 and CDR2 are MNHEY and SMNVEV (reference sequence). The CDR3 has 15 amino acids. The CDR3 loop reads CASSLSGQGNYEQYF. As DNA, the CDR3 is TGTGCCAGCAGTCTATCGGGACAGGGGAACTACGAGCAGTACTTC.

The V call is TRBV15, the J call TRBJ2-7; 7 bases line up with TRBD2. CDR1 LNHNV and CDR2 YYDKDF come from the germline V gene (reference sequence). V shed 3 bases, J shed 3 bases, and the junction held 14 bases outside the gene matches. This CDR3 is 17 amino acids long. In DNA, the CDR3 is TGTGCCACCAGCAGGGAAACTTGGGGGACTACAGACTACGAGCAGTACTTC. Translation gives CATSRETWGTTDYEQYF. Combining the CDR3 with reference TRBV15 and TRBJ2-7 gives the whole variable domain DAMVIQNPRYQVTQFGKPVTLSCSQTLNHNVMYWYQQKSSQAPKLLFHYYDKDFNNEADTPDNFQSRRPNTSFCFLDIRSPGLGDTAMYLCATSRETWGTTDYEQYFGPGTRLTVT.

The J gene is TRBJ2-7, the V gene TRBV2, with TRBD2 matching over 14 bases. CDR1 and CDR2 (germline): SNHLY, FYNNEI. Trimming took 6 bases from V and 4 from J; bases not matched to a gene: 5. The CDR3 loop spans 15 amino acids. The CDR3 loop reads CASSPGTSGSYEQYF. The CDR3 DNA is TGTGCCAGCAGCCCCGGGACTAGCGGGAGTTACGAGCAGTACTTC.

V gene TRBV27 combines with J gene TRBJ2-2; D tentatively reads TRBD1 or TRBD2 (6 bases each). There are 15 residues in the CDR3. Trimming left V 3 bases short and J 6 bases short, with 14 bases between. Germline V gene lookup returns CDR1 MNHEY and CDR2 SMNVEV (reference sequence). The CDR3 region has the DNA TGTGCCAGCAGTTTCGGAGGGGGATCAGCCGGGGAGCTGTTTTTT. It encodes CASSFGGGSAGELFF.

This clone was observed a handful of times. The genes are TRBV6-5 and TRBJ1-2; D is undetermined. In germline, CDR1 is MNHEY, CDR2 SVGAGI. Trimming shortened V by 7 bases and J by 8 bases, and 14 bases separated the two germline ends. The CDR3 runs 12 residues. The CDR3 DNA sequence: TGTGCCAGCACCCAAGGAGGCTTAGGCTACACCTTC. Amino acid sequence: CASTQGGLGYTF.

The genes are TRBV30 and TRBJ2-7, with 11 bases aligning to TRBD1. CDR1 is GTSNPN and CDR2 is SVGIG in the germline V gene (reference sequence). V dropped 2 bases and J dropped 1; count of bases not matched to a gene: 4. The CDR3 covers 15 residues. CDR3 bases: TGTGCCTGGAGTCAGGGACAGGGGGTTTCCTACGAGCAGTACTTC. This translates into CAWSQGQGVSYEQYF.

This rearrangement joins TRBV2 to TRBJ2-2, with D possibly being TRBD2 (5 bases). The ends were cut back, 9 bases at V and 1 base at J, with 12 bases in the middle. This CDR3 is built from 14 residues. CDR1 is SNHLY, CDR2 FYNNEI, per germline. The CDR3 protein is CARQGRENTGELFF. DNA of the CDR3: TGTGCCAGGCAAGGACGGGAGAACACCGGGGAGCTGTTTTTT.

As for this clone: The identical CDR3 is also encoded by other nucleotide sequences in the sample. The chain carries TRBV5-4 and TRBJ2-7; no definite D call. There are 14 residues in the CDR3. Germline assignment: CDR1 SGHNT and CDR2 YYREEE (reference sequence). Trimming stripped 0 bases from V and 3 bases from J, with 10 bases between. The CDR3 protein is CASSLGPAYYEQYF. CDR3 nucleotide sequence: TGTGCCAGCAGCTTGGGGCCAGCTTACTACGAGCAGTACTTC.

The chain links TRBV9 to TRBJ1-2, with 11 bases aligning to TRBD1. Germline loops: CDR1 SGDLS, CDR2 YYNGEE. V was clipped by 4 bases and J by 4 bases; unmatched bases: 12. The CDR3 has 17 residues. The CDR3 protein is CASSPTPGTGGSYGYTF. Written as DNA, the CDR3 is TGTGCCAGCAGCCCAACCCCCGGGACAGGGGGAAGCTATGGCTACACCTTC.

The chain links TRBV6-5 to TRBJ2-1; D might be TRBD2 (5 bases). Trimming pared 10 bases from V and 2 bases from J, leaving 18 bases between. CDR1 MNHEY and CDR2 SVGAGI come from the germline V gene. The CDR3 covers 15 residues. CDR3 in amino acids: CATSIRGSPYNEQFF. CDR3 coding DNA: TGTGCCACCTCTATTCGGGGTTCCCCCTACAATGAGCAGTTCTTC.

The rearrangement links TRBV7-6 to TRBJ1-1; the D gene is possibly TRBD1 (6 bases). This CDR3 spans 16 amino acids. The V gene's germline CDR1 is SGHVS and CDR2 FNYEAQ. V was trimmed by 1 base and J by 1 base, leaving 13 bases between them. The CDR3 DNA reads TGTGCCAGCAGCTTAGGGGGGCCGGCGGCGAACACTGAAGCTTTCTTT. Translating it yields CASSLGGPAANTEAFF.

The V call is TRBV7-9, the J call TRBJ2-5; the D gene could be TRBD1 or TRBD2 (5 bases each). Judging by the DNA end, TRBJ2-7 fits better; the J call may be wrong. Germline CDR1 reads SEHNR; CDR2 reads FQNEAQ (reference sequence). This CDR3 spans 17 amino acids. DNA for the CDR3: TGTGCCAGCAGCCCCGGGGCAGACCTCCGGGCGTTCTACGAGCAGTACTTC. This codes for CASSPGADLRAFYEQYF.

The chain carries TRBV11-2 and TRBJ1-1; tentatively, D is TRBD1 (5 bases). Germline loops: CDR1 SGHAT, CDR2 FQNNGV. V was cut by 1 base and J by 2 bases, with 11 bases left in between. There are 15 residues in the CDR3. The CDR3 sequence: CASSLGPGPNTEAFF. The CDR3 DNA is TGTGCCAGCAGCTTAGGGCCGGGACCAAACACTGAAGCTTTCTTT.

The chain links TRBV5-1 to TRBJ2-3; tentatively, D is TRBD1 (5 bases). V gave up 3 bases and J gave up 2 bases, with 13 bases separating them. The CDR3 consists of 15 residues. CDR1 is SGHRS, CDR2 YFSETQ, per germline. The CDR3 is CASSSLGQPTDTQYF. For the CDR3, the DNA is TGCGCCAGCAGCTCCTTGGGGCAGCCCACAGATACGCAGTATTTT.